This entry lists 30 T cell receptor beta chains sequenced from one sample in a study of Graves' ophthalmopathy and Graves' hyperthyroidism. Amplifying from RNA transcripts, the study obtained TCR beta CDR3 regions. HTBI primers were employed in first-round RT-PCR, then a second-round multiplex PCR followed. TCRdb recomputed calls from the multiplex PCR reads with MiXCR, one row per CDR3 protein. The table has hundreds of thousands of distinct CDR3 sequences, 22% seen once. The sequenced material came from peripheral blood. The source of these receptors is a woman aged 18-30 years with stable Graves' hyperthyroidism. Some clones in this sample may be carry-over from other donors' samples.

This clonotype was observed at least ten times. The chain combines TRBV13 with TRBJ1-1, with D hard to call. Germline values: CDR1 PRHDT, CDR2 FYEKMQ (reference sequence). The CDR3 covers 15 residues. The V gene lost 2 bases and the J gene lost 2 bases, with 12 bases spanning the gap. As DNA, the CDR3 is TGTGCCAGCAGCTTACGCAGGAAGGGTAACACTGAAGCTTTCTTT. It specifies CASSLRRKGNTEAFF.

The sample holds many counts of this clonotype. In DNA form, the CDR3 reads TGTGCCTGGAGTGCGACAGGGAGGAGGCAGCCCCAGCATTTT. As protein: CAWSATGRRQPQHF. The chain joins TRBV30 to TRBJ1-5; 7 bases agree with TRBD1. Germline V gives CDR1 GTSNPN, CDR2 SVGIG (reference sequence). This CDR3 has 14 residues. After removal of 1 base from V and 7 bases from J, the junction contained 7 bases not matched to a gene.

This clonotype was seen only a few times. The chain links TRBV18 to TRBJ1-2; 7 nucleotides align to TRBD1. The CDR3 is 13 amino acids. CDR1 is KGHSH, CDR2 LQKENI, per germline. V lost 2 bases and J lost 8; bases outside the gene matches: 5. As DNA, the CDR3 is TGTGCCAGCTCACCAGAGGGGGCCAGGGGCTACACCTTC. This codes for CASSPEGARGYTF.

The rearrangement uses TRBV28 and TRBJ2-7, with TRBD2 matching over 7 bases. Germline V gene data show CDR1 as MDHEN and CDR2 as SYDVKM. The CDR3 spans 15 residues. V was pared by 1 base and J by 5 bases, with 8 bases of the junction left unmatched. In nucleotides, the CDR3 is TGTGCCAGCAGTTTATCCGGGCGGGAGTCCCACGAGCAGTACTTC. This sequence encodes CASSLSGRESHEQYF.

Many counts were recorded for this clonotype. The genes are TRBV7-2 and TRBJ2-6; maybe TRBD2 (5 bases). The germline gives CDR1 SGHTA, CDR2 FQGNSA. This CDR3 contains 15 residues. The germline V and J ends were trimmed by 2 bases and 5 bases, with 10 bases remaining between them. CDR3 amino acids: CASSLIGVRANVLTF. The DNA for the CDR3 is TGTGCCAGCAGCTTAATCGGGGTCCGGGCCAACGTCCTGACTTTC.

This clonotype was observed many times. The rearrangement uses TRBV5-1 and TRBJ2-2; D unresolved. The CDR3 consists of 14 residues. Trimming removed 3 bases from V and 5 bases from J, with 11 bases in between. Germline V gene sequence: CDR1 SGHRS, CDR2 YFSETQ. This CDR3 reads CASSSRDTTGELFF. The CDR3 coding sequence is TGCGCCAGCAGCTCCCGAGACACGACCGGGGAGCTGTTTTTT.

CDR3 DNA: TGCGCCAGCAGCCACGGAGACACGACCAAAAACATTCAGTACTTC. Amino acid sequence: CASSHGDTTKNIQYF. The chain employs TRBV5-1 and TRBJ2-4, with D unclear. Germline CDR1 is SGHRS and CDR2 is YFSETQ. Trimming took off 4 bases at V and 2 bases at J, with 13 bases between the two ends. This CDR3 comprises 15 residues.

This clonotype has a count of ten or more. The chain has TRBV2 and TRBJ2-2; 8 nucleotides agree with TRBD1. CDR3 length: 13 amino acids. With 8 bases clipped from V and 8 bases from J, the junction kept 7 bases outside the gene matches. Per the germline V gene, CDR1 is SNHLY and CDR2 is FYNNEI. The CDR3 spells CASQGQGGGELFF. Here the CDR3 DNA reads TGTGCCAGCCAAGGACAGGGTGGAGGGGAGCTGTTTTTT.

This clonotype has a handful of counts. This chain links TRBV7-3 with TRBJ2-5; D remains unclear. This CDR3 spans 13 amino acids. From germline, CDR1 is SGHTA and CDR2 FQGTGA. Trimming took off 5 bases at V and 5 bases at J, with 12 bases between the two ends. The CDR3 region has the DNA TGTGCCAGCAGCGCCACAGCTTGGGAGACCCAGTACTTC. Protein product: CASSATAWETQYF.

The chain links TRBV27 to TRBJ2-2, with D perhaps matching TRBD1 (6 bases). CDR3 length: 15 amino acids. Germline values: CDR1 MNHEY, CDR2 SMNVEV (reference sequence). Trimming removed 0 bases at V and 6 bases at J, with 11 bases between. CDR3 sequence reads: CASSLSASGAGELFF. In DNA form, the CDR3 reads TGTGCCAGCAGTTTATCGGCGTCAGGGGCCGGGGAGCTGTTTTTT.

This chain links TRBV6-2 or TRBV6-3 with TRBJ1-2; a weak D match, TRBD1 (5 bases). Germline V gene data show CDR1 as MNHEY and CDR2 as SVGEGT. CDR3 length: 15 residues. V lost 2 bases and J lost 4, with 14 bases in between. The CDR3 nucleotides are TGTGCCAGCAGTTACAGGCCCACAGGAAGCTATGGCTACACCTTC. Translation gives CASSYRPTGSYGYTF.

Remarks on this clonotype: A read error may explain this, as a much larger clone is one base away. The CDR3 ends on some other residue instead of the conserved phenylalanine or tryptophan, so this is likely a read error. The rearrangement links TRBV28 to TRBJ2-5; tentatively, D is TRBD2 (5 bases). V was cut by 6 bases and J by 5 bases, with 25 bases left in between. Germline CDR1 MDHEN, CDR2 SYDVKM. The CDR3 has 17 residues. For the CDR3, the DNA is TGTGCCAGCAGCCGTAAGACCTGGTATCAAGGCGGGGAGACCCAGTACTAC. Protein sequence: CASSRKTWYQGGETQYY.

This clonotype was picked up many times. V usage is TRBV28 and J usage is TRBJ1-2; D call uncertain. The CDR3 has 10 residues. V was shortened by 8 bases and J by 3 bases, with 4 bases between the two germline ends. CDR1 is MDHEN and CDR2 is SYDVKM in the germline V gene. This chain's CDR3 is CASGDYGYTF. The CDR3 coding sequence is TGTGCCAGCGGGGACTATGGCTACACCTTC.

Notes on this clonotype: One end of the junction does not line up with germline, which may come from a read error. This rearrangement joins TRBV9 to TRBJ1-2, with 7 bases that match TRBD1. This CDR3 has 14 residues. From germline, CDR1 is SGDLS and CDR2 YYNGEE. The CDR3 loop is CASSVVGQNFGYTF. CDR3 nucleotide sequence: TGTGCCAGCAGCGTAGTGGGACAGAACTTTGGCTACACCTTC.

This clonotype was counted many times. The rearrangement uses TRBV6-1 and TRBJ1-3; a weak D match, TRBD1 (6 bases). Germline V lookup: CDR1 MNHNS, CDR2 SASEGT. The CDR3 runs 14 residues. Trimming took off 9 bases at V and 4 bases at J, with 16 bases between the two ends. The CDR3 protein is CASSQGPAGNTIYF. The DNA for the CDR3 is TGTGCCAGTTCACAGGGTCCCGCAGGAAACACCATATATTTT.

This clonotype came up many times. V gene TRBV20-1 combines with J gene TRBJ2-5; perhaps TRBD2 as D (6 bases). V was trimmed by 4 bases and J by 5 bases, leaving 17 bases between them. Germline lookup yields CDR1 DFQATT and CDR2 SNEGSKA (reference sequence). The CDR3 runs to 14 residues. The CDR3 protein is CSATRAPGEETQYF. The CDR3 DNA reads as TGCAGTGCTACCCGGGCTCCGGGGGAGGAGACCCAGTACTTC.

As regards this clonotype: A much larger clone differs from this one at a single base, so this may be a read error. V is TRBV7-2 and J is TRBJ1-2, with 7 bases identical to TRBD1. V shed 5 bases and J 6 bases; nucleotides not matched to a gene: 9. CDR3 length: 14 amino acids. Germline V CDR1 and CDR2: SGHTA, FQGNSA. CDR3 coding DNA: TGTGCCAGCAGCATCTCGACAGGGATGGATGGCTACACCTTC. Its protein is CASSISTGMDGYTF.

A remark on this clonotype: A junction boundary mismatches the germline segment, possibly from a read error. The V call is TRBV5-1, the J call TRBJ2-6; D remains unclear. The CDR3 has 16 residues. Germline CDR1 is SGHRS and CDR2 is YFSETQ. CDR3 coding DNA: TGCGCCAGCATCTTGAACGGAGACTCTGGGGCCAACGTCCTGACTTTC. Translation gives CASILNGDSGANVLTF.

Ten or more counts support this clonotype. The J gene is TRBJ2-2, the V gene TRBV24-1, with 9 positions matching TRBD1. Germline loops: CDR1 KGHDR, CDR2 SFDVKD. CDR3 length: 18 residues. V shed 4 bases and J 3 bases; nucleotides not matched to a gene: 11. The CDR3 protein is CATSELRQGGVDTGELFF. CDR3 sequence (DNA): TGTGCCACCAGTGAGCTAAGACAGGGGGGGGTGGACACCGGGGAGCTGTTTTTT.

This chain connects TRBV15 to TRBJ2-7; D is uncertain. Trimming removed 0 bases from V and 7 bases from J, with 7 bases in between. Germline loops: CDR1 LNHNV, CDR2 YYDKDF (reference sequence). The CDR3 length is 12 residues. CDR3 in DNA: TGTGCCACCAGCAGAGATTCGAGTGAGCAGTACTTC. It codes for CATSRDSSEQYF. Full variable domain (outside the CDR3, taken from reference TRBV15 and TRBJ2-7): DAMVIQNPRYQVTQFGKPVTLSCSQTLNHNVMYWYQQKSSQAPKLLFHYYDKDFNNEADTPDNFQSRRPNTSFCFLDIRSPGLGDTAMYLCATSRDSSEQYFGPGTRLTVT.

This clonotype was detected many times. This chain connects TRBV5-1 to TRBJ1-1; D gene unclear. V lost 3 bases and J 0 bases, leaving 9 bases between the germline ends. Germline V CDR1 and CDR2: SGHRS, YFSETQ. The CDR3 has 14 residues. The CDR3 region has the DNA TGCGCCAGCAGCTCGACTCAGGTGAACACTGAAGCTTTCTTT. Amino acids: CASSSTQVNTEAFF. The full variable domain, its missing parts supplied by reference TRBV5-1 and TRBJ1-1, is KAGVTQTPRYLIKTRGQQVTLSCSPISGHRSVSWYQQTPGQGLQFLFEYFSETQRNKGNFPGRFSGRQFSNSRSEMNVSTLELGDSALYLCASSSTQVNTEAFFGQGTRLTVV.

V and J are TRBV2 and TRBJ1-1; 8 nucleotides match TRBD1. CDR3 length: 13 residues. The V and J ends lost 7 bases and 0 bases, in that order; junction bases with no gene match: 1. CDR1 is SNHLY and CDR2 is FYNNEI in the germline V gene. CDR3 DNA sequence: TGTGCCAGCATACAGGGGGTGAACACTGAAGCTTTCTTT. Protein: CASIQGVNTEAFF.

At least ten counts were recorded for this clonotype. The rearrangement uses TRBV5-1 and TRBJ2-7, with 11 bases lining up with TRBD2. Germline-derived CDR1 and CDR2 are SGHRS and YFSETQ. The V gene end was trimmed by 3 bases and the J gene end by 0 bases; junction bases not matched to a gene: 14. The CDR3 runs to 19 residues. The CDR3 spells CASSSGTGPGLADSYEQYF. The CDR3 bases are TGCGCCAGCAGCTCCGGGACAGGGCCGGGACTAGCGGACTCCTACGAGCAGTACTTC.

This clonotype was counted a few times. This rearrangement joins TRBV28 to TRBJ1-1; no definite D call. The CDR3 has 14 residues. V was cut by 6 bases and J by 0 bases, with 11 bases left in between. CDR1 is MDHEN, CDR2 SYDVKM, per germline. CDR3 DNA sequence: TGTGCCAGCAGACCCGACCATATGAACACTGAAGCTTTCTTT. Translating gives CASRPDHMNTEAFF.

V usage is TRBV19 and J usage is TRBJ2-5; tentatively, D is TRBD1 (6 bases). The ends were cut back, 6 bases at V and 5 bases at J, with 13 bases in the middle. Per germline, CDR1 LNHDA and CDR2 SQIVND (reference sequence). The CDR3 extends over 13 amino acids. The DNA for the CDR3 is TGTGCCAGTAGAAATCAGGGGCAGGAGACCCAGTACTTC. The encoded protein is CASRNQGQETQYF.

V and J are TRBV20-1 and TRBJ1-2; D might be TRBD1 (5 bases). The CDR3 length is 14 residues. Germline-derived CDR1 and CDR2 are DFQATT and SNEGSKA (reference sequence). Trimming stripped 3 bases from V and 12 bases from J, with 23 bases between. CDR3 sequence (DNA): TGCAGTGCTAGGTTGTCGGCAGGGAAACAAGCTAACACCTTC. Translated: CSARLSAGKQANTF.

This clonotype showed up many times. CDR3 in DNA: TGTGCCAGCCGAGTGGCCCTGTACACTGAAGCTTTCTTT. As protein: CASRVALYTEAFF. The chain has TRBV11-2 and TRBJ1-1; D call uncertain. V shed 8 bases and J shed 3 bases, with 13 bases lying between them. CDR1 and CDR2 (germline): SGHAT, FQNNGV. CDR3 size: 13 residues. The full variable domain, with the rest looked up from reference TRBV11-2 and TRBJ1-1, is EAGVAQSPRYKIIEKRQSVAFWCNPISGHATLYWYQQILGQGPKLLIQFQNNGVVDDSQLPKDRFSAERLKGVDSTLKIQPAKLEDSAVYLCASRVALYTEAFFGQGTRLTVV.

The table lists this clonotype with many counts. An end of the junction differs from the germline gene, which may be a read error. The chain links TRBV5-1 to TRBJ1-5; TRBD1 matches 7 bases. The CDR3 has 13 amino acids. The germline V gene has CDR1 SGHRS and CDR2 YFSETQ. The CDR3 bases are TGTGCCAGCAGCTTGCAGGGGGGTCAGCCCCAGCATTTT. It translates to CASSLQGGQPQHF.

V and J are TRBV20-1 and TRBJ1-5, with 8 bases fitting TRBD1. Germline-derived CDR1 and CDR2 are DFQATT and SNEGSKA (reference sequence). The CDR3 consists of 14 residues. V gave up 6 bases and J gave up 5 bases; unmatched junction bases: 9. In DNA, the CDR3 is TGCAGTGCCACGGACAGGGCTGATTATCAGCCCCAGCATTTT. Amino acids: CSATDRADYQPQHF.

This clonotype was seen a few times. The chain joins TRBV7-2 to TRBJ2-7, with 8 bases fitting TRBD1. The CDR3 consists of 14 residues. CDR1 SGHTA and CDR2 FQGNSA come from the germline V gene. J gave up 4 bases and V 4 bases, and 6 bases lay outside the gene matches. This CDR3 is CASSSRTGRYEQYF. The CDR3 DNA sequence: TGTGCCAGCAGCTCTCGGACAGGGAGATACGAGCAGTACTTC. Full variable domain (remainder filled in from reference TRBV7-2 and TRBJ2-7): GAGVSQSPSNKVTEKGKDVELRCDPISGHTALYWYRQSLGQGLEFLIYFQGNSAPDKSGLPSDRFSAERTGGSVSTLTIQRTQQEDSAVYLCASSSRTGRYEQYFGPGTRLTVT.